The 5 T cell receptor beta chains listed next were all sequenced from one sample in a study of spatial heterogeneity in lung cancer. The study, taken as a whole, reports: One measure, the expanded intratumoral alpha and beta TCR count, tracked tumor mutation counts.

The time point was: sample taken at primary tumor resection. Antigens of these TCRs are unknown. MiXCR, applied by TCRdb to the 5' RACE reads, yields one record per CDR3 protein. Here the sample spans approximately 2,200 distinct CDR3 sequences, about 15% being singletons. The sequencing used lung tumor tissue, collected at surgery. The receptors derive from a male donor with early-stage non-small cell lung cancer.

Relative to its sample, this clonotype is medium-sized (0.01 to 0.1%). J is TRBJ2-1 and V is TRBV20-1, with 12 bases that match TRBD2. Trimming at V came to 1 base and at J to 9 bases, leaving 10 bases not matched to a gene. The germline CDR1 and CDR2 sequences are DFQATT and SNEGSKA (reference sequence). This CDR3 region has 16 residues. The CDR3 sequence: CSARAYGLAGGREQFF. CDR3 coding DNA: TGCAGTGCTAGAGCCTACGGGCTAGCGGGGGGGCGTGAGCAGTTCTTC.

This chain uses TRBV5-6 with TRBJ2-3, with D tentatively TRBD1 (6 bases). Germline-derived CDR1 and CDR2 are SGHDT and YYEEEE. This CDR3 comprises 14 residues. V was shortened by 3 bases and J by 2 bases, with 10 bases between the two germline ends. CDR3 sequence: CASSSGTLTDTQYF. CDR3 coding DNA: TGTGCCAGCAGCTCGGGGACACTCACAGATACGCAGTATTTT.

The rearrangement uses TRBV6-6 and TRBJ2-5; D is unresolved. CDR3 length: 13 residues. V lost 7 bases and J 5 bases, leaving 14 bases between the germline ends. Germline V gene lookup returns CDR1 MNHNY and CDR2 SVGAGI (reference sequence). CDR3 nucleotides: TGTGCCAGCACTCCACCTACCGTGGAGACCCAGTACTTC. Amino acid sequence: CASTPPTVETQYF.

The chain couples TRBV27 to TRBJ1-6; no reliable D call. Trimming pared 3 bases from V and 4 bases from J, leaving 13 bases between. The CDR3 length is 16 residues. The V gene's germline CDR1 is MNHEY and CDR2 SMNVEV (reference sequence). CDR3 DNA sequence: TGTGCCAGCAGTTTCTTCGGGTCCCTTTATAATTCACCCCTCCACTTT. This gives the protein CASSFFGSLYNSPLHF.

Sample share makes this clonotype medium-sized. The chain couples TRBV3-1 to TRBJ1-2; possible D gene TRBD1, 5 bases. The CDR3 length is 15 residues. V lost 0 bases and J lost 4, with 12 bases in between. Germline V gene sequence: CDR1 LGHDT, CDR2 YNNKEL (reference sequence). CDR3 in DNA: TGTGCCAGCAGCCAAGATTGGGGCGGAACCTATGGCTACACCTTC. Amino acids: CASSQDWGGTYGYTF.